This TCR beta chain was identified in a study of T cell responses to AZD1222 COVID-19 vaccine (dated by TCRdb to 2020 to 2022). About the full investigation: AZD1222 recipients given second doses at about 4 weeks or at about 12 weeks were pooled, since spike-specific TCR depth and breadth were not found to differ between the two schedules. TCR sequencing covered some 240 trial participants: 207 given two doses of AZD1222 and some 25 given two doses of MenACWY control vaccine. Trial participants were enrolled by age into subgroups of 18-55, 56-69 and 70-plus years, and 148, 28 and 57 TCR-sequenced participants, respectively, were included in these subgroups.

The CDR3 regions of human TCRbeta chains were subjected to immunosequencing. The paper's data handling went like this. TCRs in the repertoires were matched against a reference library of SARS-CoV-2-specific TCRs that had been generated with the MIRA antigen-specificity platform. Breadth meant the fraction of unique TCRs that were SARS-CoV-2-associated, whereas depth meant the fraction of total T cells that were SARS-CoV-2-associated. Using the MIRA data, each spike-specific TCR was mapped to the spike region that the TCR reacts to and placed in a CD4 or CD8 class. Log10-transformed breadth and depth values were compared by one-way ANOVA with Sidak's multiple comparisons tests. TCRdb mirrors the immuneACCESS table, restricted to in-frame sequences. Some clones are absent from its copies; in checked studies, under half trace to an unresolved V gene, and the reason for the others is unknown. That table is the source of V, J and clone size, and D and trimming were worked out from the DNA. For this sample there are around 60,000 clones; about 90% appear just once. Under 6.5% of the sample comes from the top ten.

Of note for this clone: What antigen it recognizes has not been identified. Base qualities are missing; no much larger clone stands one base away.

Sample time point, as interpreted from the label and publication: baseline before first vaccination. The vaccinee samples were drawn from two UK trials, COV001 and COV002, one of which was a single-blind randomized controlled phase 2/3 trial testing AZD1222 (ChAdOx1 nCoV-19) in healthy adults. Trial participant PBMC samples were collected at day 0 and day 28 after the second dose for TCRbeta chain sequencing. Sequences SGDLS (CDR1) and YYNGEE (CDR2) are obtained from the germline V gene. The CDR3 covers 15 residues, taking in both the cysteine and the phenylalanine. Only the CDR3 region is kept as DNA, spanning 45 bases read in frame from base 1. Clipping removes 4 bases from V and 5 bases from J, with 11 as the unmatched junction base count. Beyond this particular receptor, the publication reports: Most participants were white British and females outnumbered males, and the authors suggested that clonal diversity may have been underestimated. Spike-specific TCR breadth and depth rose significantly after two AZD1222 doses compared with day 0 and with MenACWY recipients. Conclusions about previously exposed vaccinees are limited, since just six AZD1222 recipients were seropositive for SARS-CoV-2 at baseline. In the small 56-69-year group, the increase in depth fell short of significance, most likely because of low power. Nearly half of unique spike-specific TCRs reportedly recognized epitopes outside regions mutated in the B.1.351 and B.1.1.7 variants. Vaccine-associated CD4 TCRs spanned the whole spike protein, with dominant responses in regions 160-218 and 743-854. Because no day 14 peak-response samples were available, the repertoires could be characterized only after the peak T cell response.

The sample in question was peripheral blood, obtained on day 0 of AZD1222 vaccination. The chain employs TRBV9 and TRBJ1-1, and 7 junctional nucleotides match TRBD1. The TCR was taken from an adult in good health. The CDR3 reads CASSPRQGEGTEAFF. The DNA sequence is TGTGCCAGCAGCCCCCGACAGGGCGAAGGGACTGAAGCTTTCTTT.